Each of the 24 T cell receptor beta chains below was sequenced from the same sample in a study of spatial heterogeneity in lung cancer. Study-wide results and limits: Tumor mutation count correlated with how many alpha and beta TCRs expanded intratumorally.

Time point: sample taken at primary tumor resection. These TCRs' antigens remain unknown. One entry per CDR3 protein, called by TCRdb with MiXCR from the 5' RACE reads. Among fewer than 6,000 distinct CDR3 sequences listed, 26% were seen once. The input for sequencing was lung tumor tissue, taken at surgery. The origin of the receptors is a male donor with early-stage non-small cell lung cancer.

This clonotype was picked up many times. The genes are TRBV10-2 and TRBJ2-5; D gene ambiguous. The CDR3 length is 14 residues. Trimming took 0 bases from V and 5 from J, leaving 10 bases between them. Per germline, CDR1 WSHSY and CDR2 SAAADI. CDR3 DNA: TGCGCCAGCAGTGAGTCGGAGCGCTGGGAGACCCAGTACTTC. It translates to CASSESERWETQYF.

This clonotype showed up just a few times. The germline gene is not matched at one end of the junction; a read error may be the cause. The chain links TRBV11-3 to TRBJ2-3, with TRBD1 identical over 8 bases. The CDR3 consists of 13 residues. Germline V gene data show CDR1 as SGHNT and CDR2 as YENEEA. CDR3 nucleotide sequence: TGTGCCAGCAGCTTACAGAGCGACAGGGGATTGGATTTT. Its protein product is CASSLQSDRGLDF.

CDR3 region: CASSFRDSYEQYF. The CDR3 nucleotides read TGTGCCAGCAGTTTTAGGGATTCCTACGAGCAGTACTTC. The V gene is TRBV12-3 or TRBV12-4, the J gene TRBJ2-7, with unresolved D. Trimming shortened V by 3 bases and J by 1 base, and 7 bases separated the two germline ends. The CDR3 has 13 residues.

By share, this clonotype counts as medium-sized (0.01 to 0.1%). The chain is built from TRBV7-8 and TRBJ1-1; the D gene is possibly TRBD1 (5 bases). CDR1 and CDR2 (germline): SGHVS, FQNEAQ. With 5 bases removed from V and 2 bases from J, the gap between germline ends came to 12 bases. The CDR3 has 14 amino acids. CDR3 in DNA: TGTGCCAGCAGCCCGACAGTAGGTAACACTGAAGCTTTCTTT. This sequence encodes CASSPTVGNTEAFF.

This clonotype is medium-sized by share. The J gene is TRBJ1-2, the V gene TRBV4-1; 7 bases are a match to TRBD1. The ends lost 5 bases at V and 3 bases at J; junction bases unmatched: 6. Germline V gene lookup returns CDR1 MGHRA and CDR2 YSYEKL. The CDR3 extends over 14 amino acids. CDR3 residues: CASSSGTEDYGYTF. The CDR3 nucleotides read TGCGCCAGCAGCAGCGGGACAGAGGACTATGGCTACACCTTC.

This clonotype was found a few times. The rearrangement joins TRBV7-3 to TRBJ2-1, with D unclear. Germline CDR1 reads SGHTA; CDR2 reads FQGTGA. This CDR3 is 16 amino acids long. The ends were cut back, 1 base at V and 2 bases at J, with 12 bases in the middle. The CDR3 DNA sequence: TGTGCCAGCAGCTTAAAAGCTACTGAGACCTACAATGAGCAGTTCTTC. Residues: CASSLKATETYNEQFF.

This clonotype occurred many times. J is TRBJ2-1 and V is TRBV13, with 8 bases identical to TRBD2. This CDR3 has 14 amino acids. CDR1 is PRHDT and CDR2 is FYEKMQ in the germline V gene (reference sequence). After removal of 4 bases from V and 4 bases from J, the junction contained 3 bases not matched to a gene. CDR3 sequence: CASSSLAGYNEQFF. The CDR3 region has the DNA TGTGCCAGCAGCTCTTTAGCGGGATACAATGAGCAGTTCTTC.

This clonotype is termed medium-sized (0.01 to 0.1%). This chain connects TRBV29-1 to TRBJ2-6, with D perhaps matching TRBD1 or TRBD2 (5 bases each). The CDR3 covers 15 residues. The germline CDR1 and CDR2 sequences are SQVTM and ANQGSEA. V lost 7 bases to trimming and J lost 0 bases, with 13 bases between them. CDR3 bases: TGCAGCGCTAAACTGGGGGTCTCTGGGGCCAACGTCCTGACTTTC. It encodes CSAKLGVSGANVLTF.

V usage is TRBV29-1 and J usage is TRBJ2-7, with 7 nucleotides matching TRBD1. This CDR3 has 12 amino acids. Per germline, CDR1 SQVTM and CDR2 ANQGSEA. The CDR3 nucleotides read TGCAGTATCTCAGGGGGTTCCTACGAGCAGTACTTC. It translates to CSISGGSYEQYF.

V and J are TRBV10-2 and TRBJ2-1; D remains ambiguous. Trimming cost V 4 bases and J 5 bases, with 9 bases left between them. This CDR3 comprises 13 residues. From germline, CDR1 is WSHSY and CDR2 SAAADI. Here the CDR3 DNA reads TGCGCCAGCAGTGGCAGACGGGACAATGAGCAGTTCTTC. It codes for CASSGRRDNEQFF.

The chain is built from TRBV9 and TRBJ2-7; 12 bases fit TRBD2. Germline V gene sequence: CDR1 SGDLS, CDR2 YYNGEE. V was pared by 5 bases and J by 5 bases, with 14 bases of the junction left unmatched. The CDR3 runs to 17 residues. This CDR3 reads CASSSLPTSGSLDEQYF. CDR3 DNA: TGTGCCAGCAGTTCTCTCCCGACTAGCGGGAGTCTCGACGAGCAGTACTTC.

V is TRBV9 and J is TRBJ2-2, with D possibly being TRBD2 (6 bases). Germline loops: CDR1 SGDLS, CDR2 YYNGEE. V was cut by 4 bases and J by 2 bases, with 9 bases left in between. This CDR3 spans 14 amino acids. DNA of the CDR3: TGTGCCAGCAGCCCGGGACTTAACACCGGGGAGCTGTTTTTT. This translates into CASSPGLNTGELFF.

The sample holds many counts of this clonotype. The rearrangement links TRBV29-1 to TRBJ1-2, with TRBD1 identical over 7 bases. Germline-derived CDR1 and CDR2 are SQVTM and ANQGSEA. V was clipped by 6 bases and J by 0 bases; unmatched bases: 10. CDR3 length equals 15 residues. The CDR3 is CSVQRDRNTNYGYTF. CDR3 nucleotides: TGCAGCGTCCAGAGGGACAGAAATACTAACTATGGCTACACCTTC.

This clonotype rates as medium-sized. At one of its ends the junction is not consistent with the germline gene, which may arise from a read error. The gene calls are TRBV28 and TRBJ2-1; D may be TRBD1 or TRBD2 (5 bases each). CDR1 is MDHEN, CDR2 SYDVKM, per germline. This CDR3 is 15 amino acids long. The chain's CDR3 is CASTPPGTANNEQFF. CDR3 DNA sequence: TGTGCCAGCACCCCCCCCGGGACGGCCAACAATGAGCAGTTTTTC.

The CDR3 loop reads CASSSGFYEQYF. The CDR3 DNA sequence: TGTGCCAGCAGCTCAGGATTCTACGAGCAGTACTTC. The V call is TRBV11-2, the J call TRBJ2-7, with D unresolved. Per germline, CDR1 SGHAT and CDR2 FQNNGV. Trimming removed 4 bases at V and 3 bases at J, with 7 bases between. The CDR3 is made up of 12 amino acids.

By sample fraction, this clonotype is medium-sized. This rearrangement joins TRBV28 to TRBJ2-4, with TRBD1 as a possible D gene (6 bases). V was trimmed by 7 bases and J by 6 bases, leaving 13 bases between them. This CDR3 contains 13 residues. Germline loops: CDR1 MDHEN, CDR2 SYDVKM. The CDR3 DNA follows: TGTGCCAGCAACACACAGGGCATAAACATTCAGTACTTC. Translation gives CASNTQGINIQYF.

This clonotype is medium-sized. The rearrangement links TRBV27 to TRBJ2-5; TRBD2 agrees at 7 bases. Unmatched junction bases numbered 20, after V lost 5 bases and J lost 5 bases. This CDR3 is 18 amino acids long. Germline-derived CDR1 and CDR2 are MNHEY and SMNVEV (reference sequence). The CDR3 region has the DNA TGTGCCAGCAGTCCCAGGTCAGGCAGGGCGGGAGTCCGCGAGACCCAGTACTTC. Protein product: CASSPRSGRAGVRETQYF.

V is TRBV5-1 and J is TRBJ2-6; D may be TRBD1 (7 bases). The V and J ends lost 1 base and 0 bases respectively, with 14 bases between them. Germline V gives CDR1 SGHRS, CDR2 YFSETQ. This CDR3 contains 18 residues. Here the CDR3 reads CASSLKEGATSGANVLTF. In DNA, the CDR3 is TGCGCCAGCAGCTTGAAGGAGGGGGCCACCTCTGGGGCCAACGTCCTGACTTTC.

This clonotype was detected many times. The chain employs TRBV12-3 or TRBV12-4 and TRBJ1-1; maybe TRBD1 (5 bases). This CDR3 has 13 residues. V was pared by 7 bases and J by 0 bases, with 9 bases between. The CDR3 region has the DNA TGTGCCAGCACCCAGGGACTGAACACTGAAGCTTTCTTT. It codes for CASTQGLNTEAFF.

This clonotype was observed a few times. The chain combines TRBV10-3 with TRBJ2-5; 8 bases line up with TRBD1. The CDR3 has 15 amino acids. CDR1 and CDR2 from the germline V gene are ENHRY and SYGVKD. V shed 6 bases, J shed 3 bases, and the junction held 9 bases outside the gene matches. This chain's CDR3 is CAIRTEGQEKETQYF. The CDR3 nucleotides read TGTGCCATCAGGACAGAGGGACAGGAGAAAGAGACCCAGTACTTC.

The gene calls are TRBV20-1 and TRBJ2-7; 8 bases agree with TRBD1. V trimming: 4 bases; J trimming: 3 bases; junction bases outside the gene matches: 8. CDR1 and CDR2 from the germline V gene are DFQATT and SNEGSKA (reference sequence). The CDR3 covers 14 residues. The CDR3 protein is CSAMRQGMIYEQYF. The CDR3 region has the DNA TGCAGTGCTATGAGACAGGGGATGATCTACGAGCAGTACTTC.

V and J are TRBV7-8 and TRBJ2-5; D is unresolved. Germline V gene lookup returns CDR1 SGHVS and CDR2 FQNEAQ. Deletions cut 5 bases from V and 0 bases from J, with 13 bases between. CDR3 length: 15 residues. This CDR3 is CASSNPLPHQETQYF. The CDR3 DNA is TGTGCCAGCAGCAACCCCCTGCCCCACCAAGAGACCCAGTACTTC.

This clonotype is medium-sized. CDR3 nucleotide sequence: TGTGCCAGCACCAGACAGGGCGTGAACACTGAAGCTTTCTTT. Protein: CASTRQGVNTEAFF. The V and J genes are TRBV2 and TRBJ1-1; TRBD1 matches 7 bases. Germline CDR1 reads SNHLY; CDR2 reads FYNNEI. The CDR3 totals 14 residues. V was clipped by 7 bases and J by 0 bases; unmatched bases: 5.

The chain joins TRBV29-1 to TRBJ2-6; a weak D match, TRBD2 (5 bases). The germline gives CDR1 SQVTM, CDR2 ANQGSEA. With 6 bases removed from V and 4 bases from J, the gap between germline ends came to 13 bases. The CDR3 contains 14 residues. CDR3 amino acids: CSVALAPGANVLTF. In DNA form, the CDR3 reads TGCAGCGTGGCCCTAGCCCCCGGGGCCAACGTCCTGACTTTC.